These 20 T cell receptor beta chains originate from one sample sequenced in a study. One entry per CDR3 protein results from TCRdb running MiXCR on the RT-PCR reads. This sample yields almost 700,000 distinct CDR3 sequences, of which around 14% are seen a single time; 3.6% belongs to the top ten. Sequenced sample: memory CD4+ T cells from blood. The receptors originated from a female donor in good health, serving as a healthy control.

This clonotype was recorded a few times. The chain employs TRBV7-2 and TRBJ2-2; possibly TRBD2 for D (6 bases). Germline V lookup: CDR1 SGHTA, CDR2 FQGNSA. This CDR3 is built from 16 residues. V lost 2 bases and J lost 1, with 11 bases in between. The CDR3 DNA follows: TGTGCCAGCAGCTTAAACTCCGGGGGGAACACCGGGGAGCTGTTTTTT. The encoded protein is CASSLNSGGNTGELFF.

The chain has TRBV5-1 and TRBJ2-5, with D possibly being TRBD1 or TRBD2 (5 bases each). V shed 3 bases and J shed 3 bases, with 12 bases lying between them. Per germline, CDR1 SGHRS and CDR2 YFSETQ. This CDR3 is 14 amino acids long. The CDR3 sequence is CASSSGPGEETQYF. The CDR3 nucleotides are TGCGCCAGCAGCTCGGGACCCGGGGAAGAGACCCAGTACTTC.

CDR3: CSAPRITDTQYF. The CDR3 DNA sequence: TGCAGTGCTCCTAGGATCACAGATACGCAGTATTTT. The V and J genes are TRBV20-1 and TRBJ2-3, with D unresolved. CDR3 length: 12 residues. Germline CDR1 DFQATT, CDR2 SNEGSKA (reference sequence). Between the trimmed V and J ends, which lost 5 bases and 2 bases, there was a span of 8 bases.

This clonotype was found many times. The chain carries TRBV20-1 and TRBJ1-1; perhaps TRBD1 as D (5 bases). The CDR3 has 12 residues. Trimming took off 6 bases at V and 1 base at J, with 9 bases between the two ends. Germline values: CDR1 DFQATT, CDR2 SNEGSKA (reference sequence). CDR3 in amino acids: CSASTGNTEAFF. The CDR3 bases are TGCAGTGCCAGCACAGGGAACACTGAAGCTTTCTTT.

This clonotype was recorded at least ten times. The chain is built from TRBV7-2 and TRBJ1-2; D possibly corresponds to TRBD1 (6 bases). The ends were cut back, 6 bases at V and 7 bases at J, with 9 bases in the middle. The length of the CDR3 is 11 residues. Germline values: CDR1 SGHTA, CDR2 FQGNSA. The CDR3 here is CASSNRVGYTF. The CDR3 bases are TGTGCCAGCAGTAACAGGGTTGGCTACACCTTC.

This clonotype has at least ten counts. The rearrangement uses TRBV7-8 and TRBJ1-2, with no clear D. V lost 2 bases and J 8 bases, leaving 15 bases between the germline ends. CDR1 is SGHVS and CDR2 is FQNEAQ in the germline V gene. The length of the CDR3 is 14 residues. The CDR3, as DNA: TGTGCCAGCAGCTTAAGTAATTACCTCAACGGCTACACCTTC. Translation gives CASSLSNYLNGYTF.

The CDR3 nucleotides read TGTGCCAGCAGCCAAGAGGGGAATAACTATGGCTACACCTTC. This gives the protein CASSQEGNNYGYTF. V gene TRBV3-1 combines with J gene TRBJ1-2; D not certain. Trimming removed 0 bases from V and 1 base from J, with 6 bases in between. The CDR3 runs to 14 residues. CDR1 LGHDT and CDR2 YNNKEL come from the germline V gene (reference sequence).

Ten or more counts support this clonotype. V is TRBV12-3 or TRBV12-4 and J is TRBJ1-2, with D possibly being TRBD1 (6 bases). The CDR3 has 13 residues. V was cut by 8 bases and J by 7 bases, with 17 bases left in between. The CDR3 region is CASSPGTFGGYTF. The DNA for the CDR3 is TGTGCCAGCTCCCCTGGGACATTCGGTGGCTACACCTTC.

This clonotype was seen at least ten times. The CDR3 reads CASSFRGTGGYNEQFF. In DNA, the CDR3 is TGTGCCAGCAGTTTCCGCGGGACAGGGGGCTACAATGAGCAGTTCTTC. The chain links TRBV27 to TRBJ2-1; TRBD1 agrees at 11 bases. CDR3 length equals 16 residues. CDR1 MNHEY and CDR2 SMNVEV come from the germline V gene (reference sequence). V gave up 3 bases and J gave up 3 bases; unmatched junction bases: 4.

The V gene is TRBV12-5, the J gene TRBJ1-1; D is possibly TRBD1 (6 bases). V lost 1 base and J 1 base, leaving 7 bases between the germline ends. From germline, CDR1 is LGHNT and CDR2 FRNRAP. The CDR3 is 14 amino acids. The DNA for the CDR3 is TGTGCTAGTGGTTTGGGAGGGGGGAACACTGAAGCTTTCTTT. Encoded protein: CASGLGGGNTEAFF.

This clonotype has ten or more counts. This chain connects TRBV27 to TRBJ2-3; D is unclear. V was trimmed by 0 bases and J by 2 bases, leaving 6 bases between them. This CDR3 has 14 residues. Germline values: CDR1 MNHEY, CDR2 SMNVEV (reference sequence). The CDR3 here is CASSLSGNTDTQYF. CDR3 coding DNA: TGTGCCAGCAGTTTATCCGGAAACACAGATACGCAGTATTTT.

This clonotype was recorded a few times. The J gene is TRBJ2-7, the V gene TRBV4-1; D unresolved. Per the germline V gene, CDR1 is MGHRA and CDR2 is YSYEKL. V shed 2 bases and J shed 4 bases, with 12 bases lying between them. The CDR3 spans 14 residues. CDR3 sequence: CASSQSALEYEQYF. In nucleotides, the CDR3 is TGCGCCAGCAGCCAATCCGCCTTGGAGTACGAGCAGTACTTC.

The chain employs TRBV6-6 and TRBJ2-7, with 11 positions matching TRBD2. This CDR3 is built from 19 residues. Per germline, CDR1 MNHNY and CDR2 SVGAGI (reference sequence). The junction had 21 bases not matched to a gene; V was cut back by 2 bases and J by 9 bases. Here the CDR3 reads CASSYPVGTSGVPGGGQYF. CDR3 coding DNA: TGTGCCAGCAGTTACCCCGTCGGGACTAGCGGAGTTCCCGGGGGGGGGCAGTACTTC.

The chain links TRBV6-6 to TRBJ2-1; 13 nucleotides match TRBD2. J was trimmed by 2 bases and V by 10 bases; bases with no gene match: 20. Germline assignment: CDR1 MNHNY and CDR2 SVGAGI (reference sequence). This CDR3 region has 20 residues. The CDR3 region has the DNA TGTGCCACCGCCGGGACTAGCGGGAATATTCCGGGTAGCGCCTACAATGAGCAGTTCTTC. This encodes CATAGTSGNIPGSAYNEQFF.

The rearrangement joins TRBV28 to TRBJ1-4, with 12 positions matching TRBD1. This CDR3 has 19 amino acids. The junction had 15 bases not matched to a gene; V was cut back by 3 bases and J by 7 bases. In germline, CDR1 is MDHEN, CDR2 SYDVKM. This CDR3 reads CASSFTGTGGGLASEKLFF. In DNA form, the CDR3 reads TGTGCCAGCAGTTTTACCGGGACAGGGGGCGGATTAGCTAGTGAAAAACTGTTTTTT. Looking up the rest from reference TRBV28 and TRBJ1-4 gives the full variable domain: DVKVTQSSRYLVKRTGEKVFLECVQDMDHENMFWYRQDPGLGLRLIYFSYDVKMKEKGDIPEGYSVSREKKERFSLILESASTNQTSMYLCASSFTGTGGGLASEKLFFGSGTQLSVL.

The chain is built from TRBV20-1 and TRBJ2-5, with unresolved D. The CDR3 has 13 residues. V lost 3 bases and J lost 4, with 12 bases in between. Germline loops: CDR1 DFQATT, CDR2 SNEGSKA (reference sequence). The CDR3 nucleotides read TGCAGTGCTAGCGAGATGGGTAGAGAGACCCAGTACTTC. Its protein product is CSASEMGRETQYF.

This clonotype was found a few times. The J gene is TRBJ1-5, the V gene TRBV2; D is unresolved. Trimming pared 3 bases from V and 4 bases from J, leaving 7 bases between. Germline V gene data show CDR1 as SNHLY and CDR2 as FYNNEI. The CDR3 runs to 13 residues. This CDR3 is CASSETQNQPQHF. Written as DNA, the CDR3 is TGTGCCAGCAGTGAGACCCAAAATCAGCCCCAGCATTTT. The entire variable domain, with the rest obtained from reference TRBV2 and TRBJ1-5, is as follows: EPEVTQTPSHQVTQMGQEVILRCVPISNHLYFYWYRQILGQKVEFLVSFYNNEISEKSEIFDDQFSVERPDGSNFTLKIRSTKLEDSAMYFCASSETQNQPQHFGDGTRLSIL.

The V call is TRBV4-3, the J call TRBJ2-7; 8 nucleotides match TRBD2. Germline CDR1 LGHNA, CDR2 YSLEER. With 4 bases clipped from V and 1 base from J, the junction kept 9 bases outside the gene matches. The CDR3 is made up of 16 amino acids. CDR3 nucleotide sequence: TGCGCCAGCAGCCTCCGGGAGCGGGGGCCATCCTACGAGCAGTACTTC. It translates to CASSLRERGPSYEQYF.

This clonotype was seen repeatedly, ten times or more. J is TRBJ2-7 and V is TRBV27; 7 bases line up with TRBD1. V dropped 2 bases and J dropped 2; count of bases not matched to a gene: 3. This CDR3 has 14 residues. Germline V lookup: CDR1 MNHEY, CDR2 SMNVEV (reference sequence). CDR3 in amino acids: CASSLRGQAYEQYF. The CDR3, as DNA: TGTGCCAGCAGTTTACGAGGACAGGCCTACGAGCAGTACTTC.

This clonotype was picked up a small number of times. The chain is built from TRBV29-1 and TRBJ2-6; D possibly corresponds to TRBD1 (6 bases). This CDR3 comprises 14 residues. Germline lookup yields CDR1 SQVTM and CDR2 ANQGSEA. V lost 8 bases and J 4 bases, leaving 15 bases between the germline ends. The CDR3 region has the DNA TGCAGCACCGACAGGCCTCCCGGGGCCAACGTCCTGACTTTC. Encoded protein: CSTDRPPGANVLTF.